The TCR beta chain described here comes from a study of T cell responses to AZD1222 COVID-19 vaccine. Some clones are missing from TCRdb's copy, which holds only in-frame ones; the method was immunoSEQ multiplex PCR. The sample records about 99,000 clones, 80% to 90% being singletons. The CDR3 length is 14 residues. V shed 5 bases and J shed 6 bases, with 14 bases lying between them. Germline assignment: CDR1 SQVTM and CDR2 ANQGSEA. The chain links TRBV29-1 to TRBJ1-6; TRBD1 is a possible D gene (6 bases). The sequences come from peripheral blood, collected on day 0 of AZD1222 vaccination. This receptor was identified in an adult in good health. The CDR3 is CSVSWGGLNSPLHF. The CDR3 DNA reads TGCAGCGTTTCTTGGGGGGGGCTTAATTCACCCCTCCACTTT. The complete variable domain, with remaining parts taken from reference TRBV29-1 and TRBJ1-6, reads SAVISQKPSRDICQRGTSLTIQCQVDSQVTMMFWYRQQPGQSLTLIATANQGSEATYESGFVIDKFPISRPNLTFSTLTVSNMSPEDSSIYLCSVSWGGLNSPLHFGNGTRLTVT.